A single sample gave rise to the 27 T cell receptor beta chains below, sequenced in a study of T cells in Graves' hyperthyroidism and ophthalmopathy. TCR beta CDR3 regions were amplified from RNA transcripts. First-round RT-PCR with HTBI primers amplified the TCR CDR3 region. TCRdb re-derived calls from the multiplex PCR reads in MiXCR, one entry per CDR3 protein. The sample includes around 500,000 distinct CDR3 sequences, more than 15% of them seen just once. The sample consisted of blood. The receptors were sampled from a woman between 25 and 40 years old with Graves' ophthalmopathy.

This clonotype was found a few times. The genes are TRBV19 and TRBJ2-2; possibly TRBD2 for D (6 bases). The CDR3 totals 13 residues. Germline CDR1 reads LNHDA; CDR2 reads SQIVND (reference sequence). V was pared by 7 bases and J by 4 bases, with 10 bases between. This CDR3 is CASTFGGTGELFF. CDR3 DNA sequence: TGTGCCAGTACCTTCGGGGGCACCGGGGAGCTGTTTTTT.

The chain recombines TRBV6-1 with TRBJ2-3; D unclear. V was shortened by 6 bases and J by 3 bases, with 16 bases between the two germline ends. Germline V gene lookup returns CDR1 MNHNS and CDR2 SASEGT. The CDR3 length is 15 residues. CDR3 loop: CASSLIGRWTDTQYF. The CDR3 DNA reads as TGTGCCAGCAGCTTGATCGGCAGGTGGACAGATACGCAGTATTTT.

This clonotype was counted many times. V usage is TRBV28 and J usage is TRBJ1-4, with 10 nucleotides matching TRBD1. Trimming at V came to 6 bases and at J to 7 bases, leaving 8 bases not matched to a gene. Germline lookup yields CDR1 MDHEN and CDR2 SYDVKM. CDR3 length equals 15 residues. CDR3 region: CASRSGTGEGEKLFF. The CDR3 DNA reads TGTGCCAGCAGATCCGGGACAGGGGAGGGTGAAAAACTGTTTTTT.

There are many counts of this clonotype. The V and J genes are TRBV28 and TRBJ1-2; TRBD1 matches 7 bases. The CDR3 totals 14 residues. CDR1 and CDR2 from the germline V gene are MDHEN and SYDVKM. The trim removed 8 bases at V and 5 bases at J, leaving 11 bases unmatched. The CDR3 region has the DNA TGTGCCAGCGGTTACAGGGGCCGCGATTATGGCTACACCTTC. Residues: CASGYRGRDYGYTF.

This clonotype came up many times. This chain links TRBV6-5 with TRBJ1-1; TRBD1 is a possible D gene (6 bases). From germline, CDR1 is MNHEY and CDR2 SVGAGI. Trimming stripped 2 bases from V and 2 bases from J, with 18 bases between. The length of the CDR3 is 17 residues. CDR3 sequence (DNA): TGTGCCAGCAGTTACCATTACGGGGGGCTCGGAAACACTGAAGCTTTCTTT. Amino acids: CASSYHYGGLGNTEAFF.

The table lists this clonotype with a count of one. This chain links TRBV12-3 or TRBV12-4 with TRBJ2-1, with 13 bases matching TRBD2. The DNA matches TRBJ2-7 better at its end, which makes the J call doubtful. The CDR3 is made up of 15 amino acids. This chain's CDR3 is CASSLLAGGPNEQYF. DNA for the CDR3: TGTGCCAGCAGTCTACTAGCGGGAGGGCCGAATGAGCAGTACTTC.

This clonotype was detected ten times or more. This chain joins TRBV5-6 and TRBJ1-2; maybe TRBD1 (6 bases). The CDR3 contains 14 residues. CDR1 and CDR2 from the germline V gene are SGHDT and YYEEEE. The V gene lost 10 bases and the J gene lost 2 bases, with 18 bases spanning the gap. CDR3 bases: TGTGCCTTCGCCAGGGGAGGGACGAACTATGGCTACACCTTC. Translating it yields CAFARGGTNYGYTF.

This clonotype was seen a few times. The chain is built from TRBV20-1 and TRBJ1-2; TRBD1 might be the D (5 bases). V shed 3 bases and J shed 5 bases, with 10 bases lying between them. The CDR3 extends over 12 amino acids. Germline lookup yields CDR1 DFQATT and CDR2 SNEGSKA (reference sequence). The CDR3, as DNA: TGCAGTGCTAGTGCAGGGACTTATGGCTACACCTTC. Translated, it gives CSASAGTYGYTF.

V is TRBV2 and J is TRBJ2-6; D call uncertain. Germline loops: CDR1 SNHLY, CDR2 FYNNEI. This CDR3 comprises 16 residues. The V end lost 2 bases, the J end lost 3 bases, and 11 bases lay between the germline ends. The CDR3 DNA reads TGTGCCAGCAGTGAATGGTTTGGGGTTGGGGCCAACGTCCTGACTTTC. Translated: CASSEWFGVGANVLTF.

V is TRBV20-1 and J is TRBJ1-1; 8 bases map to TRBD1. The CDR3 runs 14 residues. CDR1 is DFQATT and CDR2 is SNEGSKA in the germline V gene (reference sequence). In nucleotides, the CDR3 is TGCGGGGGGCCAGGGGGCGTGGGGAGCACTGAAGCTTTCTTT. Translation: CGGPGGVGSTEAFF.

This clonotype was seen a few times. The chain has TRBV20-1 and TRBJ1-4; D might be TRBD1 (5 bases). V was cut by 3 bases and J by 8 bases, with 13 bases left in between. The CDR3 spans 13 residues. Germline loops: CDR1 DFQATT, CDR2 SNEGSKA (reference sequence). The CDR3 coding sequence is TGCAGTGCTAGCCCTGGGGCAGTCGAAAAACTGTTTTTT. Translated, it gives CSASPGAVEKLFF.

This clonotype was seen many times. The CDR3 is CASSPPRVLNTEAFF. CDR3 DNA: TGTGCCAGCTCACCACCGAGGGTACTAAACACTGAAGCTTTCTTT. The chain carries TRBV18 and TRBJ1-1; D not certain. V was clipped by 0 bases and J by 2 bases, with 10 bases between them. CDR3 length: 15 residues. Germline CDR1 reads KGHSH; CDR2 reads LQKENI.

V is TRBV7-8 and J is TRBJ2-2; tentative D call: TRBD1 (5 bases). The V and J ends lost 2 bases and 0 bases respectively, with 7 bases between them. Germline CDR1 SGHVS, CDR2 FQNEAQ. The CDR3 loop spans 15 amino acids. The CDR3 region is CASSLHRPNTGELFF. CDR3 coding DNA: TGTGCCAGCAGCTTACACAGGCCGAACACCGGGGAGCTGTTTTTT.

A word on this clonotype: A much more abundant neighbour one base away suggests this may be a read error. This chain connects TRBV12-3 or TRBV12-4 to TRBJ2-1; perhaps TRBD2 as D (6 bases). V was clipped by 7 bases and J by 7 bases, with 14 bases between them. The CDR3 loop spans 13 amino acids. This CDR3 is CASNPHGGNEQFF. The CDR3 DNA reads TGTGCCAGCAATCCACATGGGGGGAATGAGCAGTTCTTC.

This chain uses TRBV28 with TRBJ2-1, with a possible D match to TRBD2 (5 bases). From germline, CDR1 is MDHEN and CDR2 SYDVKM. V lost 8 bases, J lost 6 bases, and 11 bases lay in between. The CDR3 consists of 12 residues. The DNA of the CDR3 is TGTGCCAGCCGGGATGTCGGCAATGAGCAGTTCTTC. It codes for CASRDVGNEQFF.

The chain combines TRBV28 with TRBJ1-5; D remains ambiguous. In germline, CDR1 is MDHEN, CDR2 SYDVKM. This CDR3 has 15 amino acids. Trimming took 3 bases from V and 4 from J, leaving 13 bases between them. In nucleotides, the CDR3 is TGTGCCAGCAGTTTTCAGGACTCTTGGAATCAGCCCCAGCATTTT. Its translation is CASSFQDSWNQPQHF.

The chain uses TRBV7-7 and TRBJ2-3; 7 bases align to TRBD2. V dropped 3 bases and J dropped 6; count of bases not matched to a gene: 3. The germline CDR1 and CDR2 sequences are SSHAT and FNYEAQ (reference sequence). The CDR3 loop spans 13 amino acids. The CDR3 loop reads CASSLRGSDTQYF. CDR3 nucleotide sequence: TGTGCCAGCAGCTTGCGCGGGAGCGATACGCAGTATTTT.

This clonotype was counted between two and nine times. An end of the junction differs from the germline gene, which may be a read error. The rearrangement links TRBV11-1 to TRBJ1-4, with D possibly matching TRBD1 (5 bases). The CDR3 length is 17 residues. The germline CDR1 and CDR2 sequences are SGHAT and FQDESV (reference sequence). The CDR3 nucleotides read TGCGCCAGCAGCCCAGGGAGCGCCCTAGCAACTAATGAAAAACTGTTTTTT. It yields the protein CASSPGSALATNEKLFF.

This clonotype has at least ten counts. The chain couples TRBV20-1 to TRBJ2-7, with TRBD2 matching over 9 bases. V trimming: 5 bases; J trimming: 6 bases; junction bases outside the gene matches: 8. This CDR3 contains 13 residues. CDR1 and CDR2 from the germline V gene are DFQATT and SNEGSKA (reference sequence). The CDR3 coding sequence is TGCAGTGCTTACGGCGGGAGGGCCGCCGAGCAGTACTTC. This codes for CSAYGGRAAEQYF.

This clonotype was detected ten times or more. This rearrangement joins TRBV7-9 to TRBJ1-1; D possibly corresponds to TRBD1 (6 bases). Trimming took 7 bases from V and 0 from J, leaving 18 bases between them. Germline V gives CDR1 SEHNR, CDR2 FQNEAQ (reference sequence). The CDR3 spans 16 residues. The CDR3 DNA sequence: TGTGCCAGCAAGGGGAGGGGACAAGTATTGAACACTGAAGCTTTCTTT. Amino acid sequence: CASKGRGQVLNTEAFF.

The sample holds many counts of this clonotype. The genes are TRBV12-3 or TRBV12-4 and TRBJ1-3; D is perhaps TRBD1 (5 bases). CDR3 length: 14 amino acids. V was clipped by 3 bases and J by 2 bases, with 8 bases between them. The CDR3, as DNA: TGTGCCAGCAGTTTCCAGGGTGCTGGAAACACCATATATTTT. It translates to CASSFQGAGNTIYF.

There are many counts of this clonotype. This chain links TRBV5-1 with TRBJ2-1; D gene ambiguous. This CDR3 has 14 amino acids. Germline assignment: CDR1 SGHRS and CDR2 YFSETQ. Trimming cost V 1 base and J 3 bases, with 8 bases left between them. The DNA of the CDR3 is TGCGCCAGCAGCTTGAGACATAACTACAATGAGCAGTTCTTC. Translated, it gives CASSLRHNYNEQFF.

This clonotype was observed a handful of times. The DNA for the CDR3 is TGTGCCAGCAGCCAAACAGAGGGGGGAGGCTACACCTTC. Encoded protein: CASSQTEGGGYTF. V usage is TRBV3-1 and J usage is TRBJ1-2; D perhaps matches TRBD1 (6 bases). Trimming stripped 2 bases from V and 8 bases from J, with 12 bases between. Germline V lookup: CDR1 LGHDT, CDR2 YNNKEL (reference sequence). The CDR3 spans 13 residues.

This clonotype was picked up a small number of times. V and J are TRBV20-1 and TRBJ1-2; 9 nucleotides agree with TRBD1. With 6 bases clipped from V and 3 bases from J, the junction kept 8 bases outside the gene matches. This CDR3 comprises 14 residues. Germline values: CDR1 DFQATT, CDR2 SNEGSKA (reference sequence). The DNA of the CDR3 is TGCAGTGCCGCCGGGACAGGGATGGACTATGGCTACACCTTC. Translating it yields CSAAGTGMDYGYTF.

Ten or more counts support this clonotype. The J gene is TRBJ2-1, the V gene TRBV5-6; TRBD1 might be the D (6 bases). The CDR3 contains 13 residues. V lost 4 bases and J 4 bases, leaving 9 bases between the germline ends. In germline, CDR1 is SGHDT, CDR2 YYEEEE. The CDR3 nucleotides read TGTGCCAGCAGCACCGGGACATACAATGAGCAGTTCTTC. It yields the protein CASSTGTYNEQFF.

The CDR3 sequence is CASSQDPPDGRDSPLHF. CDR3 DNA: TGCGCCAGCAGCCAAGACCCCCCGGACGGACGCGATTCACCCCTCCACTTT. V and J are TRBV4-1 and TRBJ1-6; D not certain. The CDR3 extends over 17 amino acids. The V and J ends lost 0 bases and 8 bases respectively, with 17 bases between them. From germline, CDR1 is MGHRA and CDR2 YSYEKL.

In its sample, this clonotype was seen many times. This rearrangement joins TRBV6-1 to TRBJ2-1, with 9 bases fitting TRBD1. V lost 5 bases to trimming and J lost 9 bases; unmatched junction nucleotides: 17. CDR1 and CDR2 from the germline V gene are MNHNS and SASEGT. CDR3 length: 17 amino acids. The CDR3 loop is CASSPKQGQGLMGEQFF. The CDR3 region has the DNA TGTGCCAGCAGTCCAAAGCAGGGACAGGGACTAATGGGTGAGCAGTTCTTC.